These 19 T cell receptor beta chains were all obtained from the same sample, sequenced in a study of identifying expanded T cells in peripheral blood (dated by TCRdb to about 2019). The library was prepared using the immunoSEQ multiplex PCR assay. The table comes from immuneACCESS by way of TCRdb, which keeps in-frame sequences with V and J called. Part of the clones is missing from these tables; in studies checked, under half for an unresolved V gene and the rest for unknown reasons. For this sample the table gives about 110,000 clones, of which approximately 90% were detected only once. The ten largest clonotypes hold 8% to 9% of the sample. Sequencing was done on a sample of blood. These TCRs come from a person aged 18 to 75 in good health.

This chain links TRBV16 with TRBJ2-1; no clear D. This CDR3 has 13 residues. The germline gives CDR1 KGHSY, CDR2 FQNENV. V lost 2 bases and J 5 bases, leaving 7 bases between the germline ends. The CDR3 protein is CASSQGQDNEQFF. CDR3 DNA sequence: TGTGCCAGCAGCCAAGGGCAAGACAATGAGCAGTTCTTC.

This chain joins TRBV7-3 and TRBJ1-2, with 8 nucleotides matching TRBD1. CDR1 and CDR2 from the germline V gene are SGHTA and FQGTGA. This CDR3 region has 15 residues. V trimming: 1 base; J trimming: 7 bases; junction bases outside the gene matches: 8. CDR3 in DNA: TGTGCCAGCAGCTTAATCTCGGGACAGGAGTCTGGCTACACCTTC. This gives the protein CASSLISGQESGYTF.

The rearrangement uses TRBV19 and TRBJ2-1, with D maybe TRBD2 (6 bases). The CDR3 is 17 residues long. Trimming shortened V by 6 bases and J by 0 bases, and 18 bases separated the two germline ends. The V gene's germline CDR1 is LNHDA and CDR2 SQIVND (reference sequence). The CDR3 DNA follows: TGTGCCAGTAGAGAAGCGGGCTGGGGAAGCTCCTACAATGAGCAGTTCTTC. This sequence encodes CASREAGWGSSYNEQFF.

V and J are TRBV2 and TRBJ1-5, with 9 bases lining up with TRBD1. Germline assignment: CDR1 SNHLY and CDR2 FYNNEI. The CDR3 length is 15 residues. The ends lost 6 bases at V and 3 bases at J; junction bases unmatched: 6. In DNA form, the CDR3 reads TGTGCCAGCAGGGTGGGACAGGGAATCAATCAGCCCCAGCATTTT. Translating it yields CASRVGQGINQPQHF.

J is TRBJ2-5 and V is TRBV5-1; 7 bases align to TRBD1. The ends lost 4 bases at V and 5 bases at J; junction bases unmatched: 11. Looked up from germline, CDR1 is SGHRS and CDR2 is YFSETQ. There are 15 residues in the CDR3. CDR3 protein: CASSPAPGTEETQYF. The DNA of the CDR3 is TGCGCCAGCAGCCCCGCCCCTGGGACAGAGGAGACCCAGTACTTC.

The chain is built from TRBV5-1 and TRBJ2-1; 12 bases are shared with TRBD2. With V trimmed by 0 bases and J by 8 bases, 12 bases remained unmatched. The V gene's germline CDR1 is SGHRS and CDR2 YFSETQ. The CDR3 has 18 amino acids. This CDR3 is CASSLELAGGPGRDEQFF. The CDR3, as DNA: TGCGCCAGCAGCTTGGAACTAGCGGGAGGACCGGGGCGAGATGAGCAGTTCTTC.

The count of this clone is one. The genes are TRBV11-2 and TRBJ2-3; D gene uncertain. This CDR3 is 11 amino acids long. CDR1 is SGHAT, CDR2 FQNNGV, per germline. Trimming stripped 5 bases from V and 5 bases from J, with 5 bases between. The DNA for the CDR3 is TGTGCCAGCAGCCAGAGAGATACGCAGTATTTT. Translated: CASSQRDTQYF.

This chain links TRBV7-2 with TRBJ2-1; D might be TRBD2 (5 bases). Germline CDR1 and CDR2: SGHTA and FQGNSA. This CDR3 contains 14 residues. Between the trimmed V and J ends, which lost 5 bases and 8 bases, there was a span of 16 bases. The CDR3 protein is CASSRSRDRDEQFF. Written as DNA, the CDR3 is TGTGCCAGCAGCCGAAGCCGGGATAGGGATGAGCAGTTCTTC.

The CDR3 bases are TGTGCCAGTAGTATTACTGTAGCGGGGGGCTACGAGCAGTACTTC. Its protein is CASSITVAGGYEQYF. The V gene is TRBV19, the J gene TRBJ2-7, with TRBD2 identical over 10 bases. Per germline, CDR1 LNHDA and CDR2 SQIVND (reference sequence). The V segment lost 3 bases and the J segment 3 bases; nucleotides outside the gene matches: 5. This CDR3 has 15 residues.

This clone was recorded once. The chain recombines TRBV9 with TRBJ2-5; D is uncertain. This CDR3 region has 16 residues. Looked up from germline, CDR1 is SGDLS and CDR2 is YYNGEE. The V end was cut by 0 bases, the J end by 5 bases, with 17 bases between. The CDR3 nucleotides read TGTGCCAGCAGCGTAGATCATGGAGAGCGCCGGGAGACCCAGTACTTC. It translates to CASSVDHGERRETQYF.

The V and J genes are TRBV11-3 and TRBJ2-3, with no clear D. CDR3 length: 16 amino acids. Trimming took 1 base from V and 4 from J, leaving 15 bases between them. Germline lookup yields CDR1 SGHNT and CDR2 YENEEA. CDR3 nucleotides: TGTGCCAGCAGCTTAGGGCCCTACATGGGCCCAGATACGCAGTATTTT. It yields the protein CASSLGPYMGPDTQYF.

This clone was seen a few times. CDR3 nucleotides: TGTGCCAGCACCGGTCGGGACAGGGGGCGCTGGGAGCTGTTTTTT. It yields the protein CASTGRDRGRWELFF. This chain links TRBV6-5 with TRBJ2-2, with 12 bases lining up with TRBD1. CDR3 length: 15 amino acids. Germline CDR1 and CDR2: MNHEY and SVGAGI. Losses at the gene ends were 7 bases for V and 9 bases for J; bases not matched to a gene: 9.

This clone was recorded once. The CDR3 sequence: CASSTGTVLEKLFF. CDR3 coding DNA: TGCGCCAGCAGTACCGGGACAGTGCTTGAAAAACTGTTTTTT. This chain joins TRBV5-1 and TRBJ1-4; TRBD1 aligns across 7 bases. Looked up from germline, CDR1 is SGHRS and CDR2 is YFSETQ. Losses at the gene ends were 5 bases for V and 7 bases for J; bases not matched to a gene: 8. This CDR3 contains 14 residues.

The rearrangement links TRBV28 to TRBJ1-2; D ambiguous. The CDR3 is 15 amino acids. Germline CDR1 reads MDHEN; CDR2 reads SYDVKM. V was cut by 5 bases and J by 0 bases, with 13 bases left in between. The CDR3 reads CASSPTSGTNYGYTF. The CDR3 nucleotides are TGTGCCAGCAGTCCGACTAGCGGGACTAACTATGGCTACACCTTC.

The rearrangement joins TRBV18 to TRBJ2-7, with no clear D. V dropped 6 bases and J dropped 6 bases, with 9 bases sitting between them. The CDR3 has 11 residues. Germline V gene lookup returns CDR1 KGHSH and CDR2 LQKENI. In nucleotides, the CDR3 is TGTGCCAGCTCCCAAGCCATCGAGCAGTACTTC. Encoded protein: CASSQAIEQYF.

V usage is TRBV21-1 and J usage is TRBJ2-2; TRBD2 is the table's D call, not checked against the DNA. TRBV21-1 is marked as a pseudogene. This CDR3 has 18 amino acids. CDR3 nucleotide sequence: TGTGCCAGCAGCAAAGCGCTCCTAGCGGGGGGGGTCGCCGGGGAGCTGTTTTTT. Protein sequence: CASSKALLAGGVAGELFF.

The chain joins TRBV2 to TRBJ1-1; tentative D call: TRBD1 (5 bases). The length of the CDR3 is 13 residues. CDR1 and CDR2 (germline): SNHLY, FYNNEI. V was shortened by 10 bases and J by 1 base, with 13 bases between the two germline ends. CDR3 sequence: CAITDSTNTEAFF. CDR3 DNA: TGTGCCATCACAGACAGTACGAACACTGAAGCTTTCTTT. Full variable domain (remainder filled in from reference TRBV2 and TRBJ1-1): EPEVTQTPSHQVTQMGQEVILRCVPISNHLYFYWYRQILGQKVEFLVSFYNNEISEKSEIFDDQFSVERPDGSNFTLKIRSTKLEDSAMYFCAITDSTNTEAFFGQGTRLTVV.

The rearrangement joins TRBV4-2 to TRBJ1-1, with a tentative D call TRBD1 (5 bases). CDR1 and CDR2 (germline): LGHNA, YNFKEQ. There are 14 residues in the CDR3. The ends were cut back, 4 bases at V and 4 bases at J, with 13 bases in the middle. In DNA, the CDR3 is TGTGCCAGCAGCCCGGGGCTCGGGGGCACTGAAGCTTTCTTT. Translated, it gives CASSPGLGGTEAFF.

The rearrangement joins TRBV18 to TRBJ1-3; the D gene is possibly TRBD1 (5 bases). CDR1 is KGHSH, CDR2 LQKENI, per germline. V lost 0 bases and J 0 bases, leaving 12 bases between the germline ends. The CDR3 length is 17 residues. The DNA for the CDR3 is TGTGCCAGCTCACCACCGGCAGGGACTAGCTCTGGAAACACCATATATTTT. Translated: CASSPPAGTSSGNTIYF.